This entry describes one T cell receptor beta chain. Which antigen it targets is not known. Per-nucleotide qualities are absent, and no much larger clonotype sits a single base away. This sample was taken from a study of T cell repertoires in cytomegalovirus infection (dated by TCRdb to about 2019). Background for the entire study: The HLA type of each donor mattered for the analysis, because public TCR beta signatures pointed to carriage of CMV infection along with the matching HLA type. Overall study outcomes, separate from this receptor: The ex vivo response was dominated by HLA-C-restricted CMV-specific TCR beta clonotypes, which also provided the single most frequent clonotype in two of eight donors. Carriers of CMV infection plus the relevant HLA type were discriminated by the cumulative frequency of public TCR beta family members in the study cohort and in an independent approximately 360-donor cohort.

From the cysteine up to the phenylalanine, the CDR3 has a length of 13 residues. Of the read, only the CDR3 DNA is kept; its 39 bases are in frame from base 1. Sequences SGHRS (CDR1) and YFSETQ (CDR2) are obtained from the germline V gene. V lost 4 bases and J lost 7 bases; the stretch between them is 12 bases long. Sequencing took place on an Illumina HiSeq 1500. The raw public reads went through TCRdb reprocessing: fastp at Q25, MiXCR clone calling, in-frame beta chains kept. Duplicate CDR3 protein sequences are folded into a single record with the most common DNA and genes. The sample includes 600,000 to 800,000 distinct CDR3 sequences, with 20% to 25% observed a single time. The ten top clones hold 7% to 9% of the sample.

The sample consisted of CD8+ T cells from PBMCs. The rearranged segments are TRBV5-1 and TRBJ2-1; the D gene remains uncertain. The TCR originated in a human donor in good health (CMV status not recorded). Some clones in this sample may be carry-over from other donors' samples. CDR3 protein: CASSPQGTNEQFF. The bases are TGCGCCAGCAGCCCCCAAGGTACGAATGAGCAGTTCTTC.